The 13 T cell receptor beta chains reported below all come from one sample, sequenced in a study of human thymus T cells. During corrective heart surgery, resections were taken, and the thymus tissue came from them. Here immunoSEQ multiplex PCR was the method, and the copy in TCRdb shows in-frame clones only, minus some. The data contain roughly 86,000 clones, around 96% of them singletons. The sequenced sample was thymus tissue. The receptors derive from a boy younger than two with a congenital heart defect but otherwise immunologically healthy.

V is TRBV27 and J is TRBJ2-2; D gene unclear. The V gene lost 2 bases and the J gene lost 0 bases, with 7 bases spanning the gap. CDR3 length: 15 amino acids. Germline V gives CDR1 MNHEY, CDR2 SMNVEV (reference sequence). CDR3 sequence reads: CASSLALSNTGELFF. CDR3 nucleotides: TGTGCCAGCAGTTTAGCGCTTTCGAACACCGGGGAGCTGTTTTTT.

The chain links TRBV14 to TRBJ2-3; unclear D gene. CDR1 and CDR2 (germline): SGHDN, FVKESK. This CDR3 comprises 14 residues. Deletions cut 1 base from V and 3 bases from J, with 8 bases between. The CDR3 DNA reads as TGTGCCAGCAGCCAAGGACTTCCTACAGATACGCAGTATTTT. Encoded protein: CASSQGLPTDTQYF.

The V call is TRBV10-3, the J call TRBJ2-1, with D hard to call. Germline V lookup: CDR1 ENHRY, CDR2 SYGVKD. The V end lost 3 bases, the J end lost 0 bases, and 6 bases lay between the germline ends. The length of the CDR3 is 14 residues. CDR3 amino acids: CAISDWSSYNEQFF. CDR3 in DNA: TGTGCCATCAGTGACTGGAGCTCCTACAATGAGCAGTTCTTC.

The genes are TRBV19 and TRBJ2-5; 12 bases fit TRBD2. After removal of 3 bases from V and 5 bases from J, the junction contained 25 bases not matched to a gene. The CDR3 has 22 amino acids. Germline values: CDR1 LNHDA, CDR2 SQIVND (reference sequence). In DNA, the CDR3 is TGTGCCAGTAGTATGCCGGGACTAGCGGGCTACCTTTCCCGGCCATCCCGGGAGACCCAGTACTTC. Protein product: CASSMPGLAGYLSRPSRETQYF.

CDR3 bases: TGTGCCAGCAGTCCTCAAGGGGGCGGAGGTGAAAAACTGTTTTTT. This codes for CASSPQGGGGEKLFF. This chain links TRBV28 with TRBJ1-4; 7 bases align to TRBD1. This CDR3 is built from 15 residues. In germline, CDR1 is MDHEN, CDR2 SYDVKM. Losses at the gene ends were 5 bases for V and 7 bases for J; bases not matched to a gene: 10.

V usage is TRBV7-2 and J usage is TRBJ1-5; D unclear. The V end lost 5 bases, the J end lost 8 bases, and 22 bases lay between the germline ends. The CDR3 extends over 16 amino acids. CDR1 and CDR2 (germline): SGHTA, FQGNSA. CDR3 loop: CASSEATESPYKPQHF. CDR3 coding DNA: TGTGCCAGCAGCGAGGCGACGGAAAGCCCCTACAAGCCCCAGCATTTT.

V and J are TRBV6-4 and TRBJ2-3, with 8 bases fitting TRBD2. The CDR3 extends over 15 amino acids. CDR1 is MRHNA and CDR2 is SNTAGT in the germline V gene. Trimming at V came to 6 bases and at J to 0 bases, leaving 5 bases not matched to a gene. The CDR3 region has the DNA TGTGCCAGCAGCGCTCTAGCGGGCAGCACAGATACGCAGTATTTT. Translation gives CASSALAGSTDTQYF.

The rearrangement links TRBV5-6 to TRBJ2-1, with 9 positions matching TRBD1. V shed 3 bases and J 7 bases; nucleotides not matched to a gene: 5. The CDR3 contains 14 residues. Germline V gene data show CDR1 as SGHDT and CDR2 as YYEEEE. CDR3 in DNA: TGTGCCAGCAGCTCCGGGACAGGGACAAATGAGCAGTTCTTC. Protein: CASSSGTGTNEQFF. Full variable domain (missing parts from reference TRBV5-6 and TRBJ2-1): DAGVTQSPTHLIKTRGQQVTLRCSPKSGHDTVSWYQQALGQGPQFIFQYYEEEERQRGNFPDRFSGHQFPNYSSELNVNALLLGDSALYLCASSSGTGTNEQFFGPGTRLTVL.

This chain links TRBV6-1 with TRBJ2-7; 8 nucleotides agree with TRBD1. Trimming cost V 4 bases and J 3 bases; bases outside gene matches: 8. The germline V gene has CDR1 MNHNS and CDR2 SASEGT. There are 15 residues in the CDR3. The CDR3: CASSVKPGQDYEQYF. CDR3 nucleotide sequence: TGTGCCAGCAGTGTAAAACCGGGACAGGACTACGAGCAGTACTTC.

The chain carries TRBV6-1 and TRBJ1-3; possible D gene TRBD1, 6 bases. Trimming stripped 6 bases from V and 12 bases from J, with 24 bases between. The length of the CDR3 is 15 residues. Germline CDR1 and CDR2: MNHNS and SASEGT. The CDR3 DNA reads TGTGCCAGCAGCGTACTCGCCTTTTCGGGGGCCTTCATATATTTT. It yields the protein CASSVLAFSGAFIYF.

The chain links TRBV27 to TRBJ2-5; D tentatively reads TRBD1 or TRBD2 (5 bases each). With 0 bases removed from V and 2 bases from J, the gap between germline ends came to 22 bases. Germline CDR1 MNHEY, CDR2 SMNVEV (reference sequence). The CDR3 extends over 19 amino acids. The CDR3: CASSLSSPSRGRRQETQYF. The CDR3 DNA reads as TGTGCCAGCAGTTTATCGTCGCCCTCAAGGGGACGAAGACAAGAGACCCAGTACTTC.

The chain combines TRBV28 with TRBJ2-1; 8 bases fit TRBD1. Germline loops: CDR1 MDHEN, CDR2 SYDVKM. Germline trimming cut 6 bases from V and 14 bases from J; bases unmatched to any gene: 24. CDR3 size: 17 residues. The CDR3 region has the DNA TGTGCCAGCAGACCAGTGGGTCTACCGGGACAGGCCCTGAGGGAGTTCTTC. Translating gives CASRPVGLPGQALREFF.

This clone was picked up one time. The chain uses TRBV6-5 and TRBJ2-4; TRBD2 might be the D (6 bases). Germline V gene sequence: CDR1 MNHEY, CDR2 SVGAGI. The CDR3 loop spans 15 amino acids. V lost 5 bases to trimming and J lost 9 bases, with 20 bases between them. The CDR3 loop is CASSPHQGLVGIQYF. The CDR3 nucleotides read TGTGCCAGCAGTCCCCATCAGGGACTGGTGGGCATTCAGTACTTC.